These T cell receptor beta chains were read from a single sample in a study of persistence of HIV-infected CD4 T cells. These receptors have no known antigen. Produced via immunoSEQ multiplex PCR; TCRdb's table is partial and in-frame only. The sample consists of some 30,000 clones, over 80% of them appearing once. The sequencing used CD4+ T cells sorted from PBMCs after roughly 18-hour stimulation, collected from a patient who received antiretroviral therapy. These receptors were obtained from an adult woman with HIV who was CMV-seropositive. Both conserved end residues are part of each CDR3. Fields, in order: clone size, J gene, D gene, V gene, CDR3 protein, CDR3 DNA. The D gene is left open where the match is weak. Rows give clone size only sometimes, using once, few, many, or a class for an expanded clone.

- | TRBJ2-1 | - | TRBV20-1 | CSAIDYNEQFF | TGCAGTGCTATAGACTACAATGAGCAGTTCTTC
- | TRBJ1-6 | TRBD1 | TRBV7-9 | CASSTGQGISPLHF | TGTGCCAGCAGCACCGGACAGGGTATTTCACCCCTCCACTTT
- | TRBJ1-1 | - | TRBV19 | CASSIAEGFTEAFF | TGTGCCAGTAGTATAGCGGAGGGATTTACTGAAGCTTTCTTT
- | TRBJ2-7 | TRBD1 | TRBV6-4 | CASSRQGASGAAYEQYF | TGTGCCAGCAGTAGACAGGGGGCGTCGGGGGCGGCCTACGAGCAGTACTTC
few | TRBJ1-2 | TRBD1 | TRBV5-1 | CASSPQTGGSGYTF | TGCGCCAGCAGCCCGCAGACAGGGGGTAGTGGCTACACCTTC
once | TRBJ1-1 | - | TRBV5-1 | CASGSGATGANTEAFF | TGCGCCAGCGGCTCAGGGGCGACAGGCGCGAACACTGAAGCTTTCTTT
- | TRBJ1-1 | TRBD1 | TRBV28 | CASSFRTGWNTEAFF | TGTGCCAGCAGTTTCAGGACAGGATGGAACACTGAAGCTTTCTTT
- | TRBJ2-3 | TRBD2 | TRBV7-9 | CASSVAGADTQYF | TGTGCCAGCAGCGTAGCGGGAGCCGATACGCAGTATTTT
once | TRBJ1-2 | - | TRBV9 | CASSSSLRRKYGYTF | TGTGCCAGTAGCTCCAGCCTCAGACGAAAATATGGCTACACCTTC
- | TRBJ2-7 | - | TRBV5-1 | CASSLGVTRDEQYF | TGCGCCAGCAGCTTGGGCGTCACTAGAGACGAGCAGTACTTC
- | TRBJ1-2 | - | TRBV28 | CASTSETYRYTF | TGTGCCAGCACGTCGGAGACCTATCGCTACACCTTC
- | TRBJ2-7 | TRBD2 | TRBV7-2 | CASSLGTSGGPQYF | TGTGCCAGCAGCTTGGGGACTAGCGGGGGGCCGCAGTACTTC
- | TRBJ2-2 | - | TRBV9 | CASSVGAMGTGELFF | TGTGCCAGCAGCGTAGGAGCGATGGGCACCGGGGAGCTGTTTTTT